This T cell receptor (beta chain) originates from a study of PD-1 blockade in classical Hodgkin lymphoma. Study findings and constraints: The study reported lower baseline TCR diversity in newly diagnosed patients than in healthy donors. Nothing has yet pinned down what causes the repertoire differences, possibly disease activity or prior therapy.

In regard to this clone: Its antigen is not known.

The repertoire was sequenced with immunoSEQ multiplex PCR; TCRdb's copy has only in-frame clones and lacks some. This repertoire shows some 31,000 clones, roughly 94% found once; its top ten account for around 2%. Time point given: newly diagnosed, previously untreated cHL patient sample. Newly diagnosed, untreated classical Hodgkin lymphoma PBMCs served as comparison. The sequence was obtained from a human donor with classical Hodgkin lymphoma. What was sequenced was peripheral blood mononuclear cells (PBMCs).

The DNA for the CDR3 is TGTGCCAGCAGTTTGTCAGACAGTGTGAGCACTGAAGCTTTCTTT. Its protein product is CASSLSDSVSTEAFF. The V gene is TRBV28, the J gene TRBJ1-1, with D perhaps matching TRBD1 (5 bases). Germline V gives CDR1 MDHEN, CDR2 SYDVKM. The CDR3 consists of 15 residues. V was trimmed by 3 bases and J by 4 bases, leaving 15 bases between them.